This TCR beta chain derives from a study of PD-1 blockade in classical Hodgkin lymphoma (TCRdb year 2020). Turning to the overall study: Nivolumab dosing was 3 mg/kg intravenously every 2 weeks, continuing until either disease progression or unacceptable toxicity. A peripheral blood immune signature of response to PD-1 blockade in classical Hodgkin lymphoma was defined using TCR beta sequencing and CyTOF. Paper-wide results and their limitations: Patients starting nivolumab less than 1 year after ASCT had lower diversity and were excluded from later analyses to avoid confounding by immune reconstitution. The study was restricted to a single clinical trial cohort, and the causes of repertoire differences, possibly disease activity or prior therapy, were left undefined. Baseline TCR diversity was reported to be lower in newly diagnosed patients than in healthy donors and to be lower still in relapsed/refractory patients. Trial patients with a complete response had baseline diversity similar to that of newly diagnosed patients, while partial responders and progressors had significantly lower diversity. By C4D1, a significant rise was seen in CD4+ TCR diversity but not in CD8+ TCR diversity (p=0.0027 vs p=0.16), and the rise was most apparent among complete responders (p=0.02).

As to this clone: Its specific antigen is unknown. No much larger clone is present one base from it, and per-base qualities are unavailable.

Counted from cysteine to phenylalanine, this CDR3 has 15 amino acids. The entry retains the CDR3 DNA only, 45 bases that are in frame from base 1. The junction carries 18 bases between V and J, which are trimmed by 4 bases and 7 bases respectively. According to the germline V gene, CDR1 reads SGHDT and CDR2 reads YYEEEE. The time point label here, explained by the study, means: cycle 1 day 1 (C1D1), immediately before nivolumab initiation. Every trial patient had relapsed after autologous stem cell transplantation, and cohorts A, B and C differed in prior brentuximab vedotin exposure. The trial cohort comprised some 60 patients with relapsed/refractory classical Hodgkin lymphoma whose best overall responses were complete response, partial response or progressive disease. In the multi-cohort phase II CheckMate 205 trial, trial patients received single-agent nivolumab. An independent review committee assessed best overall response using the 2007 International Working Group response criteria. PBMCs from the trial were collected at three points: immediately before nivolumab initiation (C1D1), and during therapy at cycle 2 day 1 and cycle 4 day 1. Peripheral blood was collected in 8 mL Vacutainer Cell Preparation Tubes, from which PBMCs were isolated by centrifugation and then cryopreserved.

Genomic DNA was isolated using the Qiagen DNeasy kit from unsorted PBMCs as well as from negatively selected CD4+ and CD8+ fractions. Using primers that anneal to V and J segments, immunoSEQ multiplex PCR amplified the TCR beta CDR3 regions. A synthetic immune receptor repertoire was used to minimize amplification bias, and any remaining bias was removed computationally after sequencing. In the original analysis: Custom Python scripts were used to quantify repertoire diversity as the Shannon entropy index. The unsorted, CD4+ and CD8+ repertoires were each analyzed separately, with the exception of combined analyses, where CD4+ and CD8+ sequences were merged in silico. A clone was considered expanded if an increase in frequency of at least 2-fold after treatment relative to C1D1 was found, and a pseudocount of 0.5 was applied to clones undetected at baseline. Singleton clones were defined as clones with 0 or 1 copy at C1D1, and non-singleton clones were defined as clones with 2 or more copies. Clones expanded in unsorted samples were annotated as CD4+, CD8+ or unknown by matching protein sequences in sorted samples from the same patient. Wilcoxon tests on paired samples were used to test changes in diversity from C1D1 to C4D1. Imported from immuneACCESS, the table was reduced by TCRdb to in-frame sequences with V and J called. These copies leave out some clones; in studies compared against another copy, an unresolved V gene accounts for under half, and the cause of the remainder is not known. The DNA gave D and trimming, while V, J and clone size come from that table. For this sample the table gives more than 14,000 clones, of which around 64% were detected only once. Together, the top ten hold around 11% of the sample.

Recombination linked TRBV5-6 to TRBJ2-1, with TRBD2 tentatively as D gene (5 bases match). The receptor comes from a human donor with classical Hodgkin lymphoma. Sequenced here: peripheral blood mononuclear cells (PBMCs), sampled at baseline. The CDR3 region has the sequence CASSPWENGWNEQFF. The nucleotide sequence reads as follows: TGTGCCAGCAGCCCTTGGGAGAATGGCTGGAATGAGCAGTTCTTC.